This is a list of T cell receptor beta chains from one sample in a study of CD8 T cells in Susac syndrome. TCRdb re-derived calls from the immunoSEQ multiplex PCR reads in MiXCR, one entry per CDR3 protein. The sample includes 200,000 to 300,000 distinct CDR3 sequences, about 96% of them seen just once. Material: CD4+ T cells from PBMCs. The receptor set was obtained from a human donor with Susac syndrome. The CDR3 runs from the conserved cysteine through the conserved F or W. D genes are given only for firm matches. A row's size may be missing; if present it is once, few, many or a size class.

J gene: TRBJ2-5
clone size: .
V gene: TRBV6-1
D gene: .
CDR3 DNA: TGTGCCAGCAGTGCCAAAGAGACCCAGTACTTC
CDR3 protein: CASSAKETQYF

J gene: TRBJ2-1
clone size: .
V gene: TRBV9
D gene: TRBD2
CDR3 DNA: TGTGCCAGCAGCCCAACCTATAGCGCGGGAGATAATGAGCAGTTCTTC
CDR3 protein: CASSPTYSAGDNEQFF

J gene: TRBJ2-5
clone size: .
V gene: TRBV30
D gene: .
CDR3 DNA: TGTGCCTGGAGTGTACGGGGCAGCGAGACCCAGTACTTC
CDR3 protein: CAWSVRGSETQYF

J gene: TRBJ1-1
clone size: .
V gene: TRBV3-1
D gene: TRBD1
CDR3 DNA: TGTGCCAGCAGCCCAAGGGGACAGGGTTTCAACACTGAAGCTTTCTTT
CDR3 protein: CASSPRGQGFNTEAFF

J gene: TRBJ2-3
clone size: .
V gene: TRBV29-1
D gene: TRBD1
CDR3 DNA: TGCAGCGTTGATCCCGGGACAGGGAAGCCAGATACGCAGTATTTT
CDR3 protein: CSVDPGTGKPDTQYF

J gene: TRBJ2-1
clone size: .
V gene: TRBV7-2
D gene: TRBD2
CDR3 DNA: TGTGCCAGCAGCTTAGAGCGGGGAGAGCAGTTCTTC
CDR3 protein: CASSLERGEQFF

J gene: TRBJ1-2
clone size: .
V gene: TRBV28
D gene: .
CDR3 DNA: TGTGCCAGCAGGATGGACAGTAACTATGGCTACACCTTC
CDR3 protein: CASRMDSNYGYTF

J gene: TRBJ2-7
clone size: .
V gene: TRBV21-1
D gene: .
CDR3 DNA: TGTGCCAGCAGCAAATTGACCCAGGGGTACGAGCAGTACTTC
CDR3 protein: CASSKLTQGYEQYF

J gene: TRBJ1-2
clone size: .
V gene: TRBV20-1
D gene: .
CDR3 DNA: TGCAGTGCTAGAATGAGGACAGTCACCTCGGCGTTCTATGGCTACACCTTC
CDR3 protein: CSARMRTVTSAFYGYTF

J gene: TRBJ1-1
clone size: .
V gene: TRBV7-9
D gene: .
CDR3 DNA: TGTGCCAGCAGCTTAAGCAGGAACGGTATGAACACTGAAGCTTTCTTT
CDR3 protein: CASSLSRNGMNTEAFF

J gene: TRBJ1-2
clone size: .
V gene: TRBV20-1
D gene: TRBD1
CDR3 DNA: TGCAGTGCCGAACAGGGGGCTTGGAGCTATGGCTACACCTTC
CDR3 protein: CSAEQGAWSYGYTF

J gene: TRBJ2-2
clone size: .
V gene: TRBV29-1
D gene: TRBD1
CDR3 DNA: TGCAGCGTTGTACAGGGGGCGAACACCGGGGAGCTGTTTTTT
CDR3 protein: CSVVQGANTGELFF

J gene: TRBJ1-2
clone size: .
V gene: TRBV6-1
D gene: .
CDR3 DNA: TGTGCCAGCAGTGAAGCTGGGACCTCCTATGGCTACACCTTC
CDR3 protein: CASSEAGTSYGYTF

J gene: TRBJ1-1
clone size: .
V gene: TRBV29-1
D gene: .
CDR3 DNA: TGCAGCGTTGTATTACAGACCGAGAACACTGAAGCTTTCTTT
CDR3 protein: CSVVLQTENTEAFF

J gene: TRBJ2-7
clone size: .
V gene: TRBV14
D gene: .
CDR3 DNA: TGTGCCAGCAGCCAAGATTCAGGTCAGTTCGAGCAGTACTTC
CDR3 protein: CASSQDSGQFEQYF

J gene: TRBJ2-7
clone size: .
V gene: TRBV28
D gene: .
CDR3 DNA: TGTGCCAGCAGTTTGGTAAGGGAGCAGTACTTC
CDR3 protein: CASSLVREQYF

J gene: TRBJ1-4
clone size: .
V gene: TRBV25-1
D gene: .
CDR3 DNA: TGTGCCAGCAGTGACGAAACTAATGAAAAACTGTTTTTT
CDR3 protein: CASSDETNEKLFF

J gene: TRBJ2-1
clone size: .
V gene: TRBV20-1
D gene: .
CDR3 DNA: TGCAGTGCTTCCCGCACAAACAATGAGCAGTTCTTC
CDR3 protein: CSASRTNNEQFF

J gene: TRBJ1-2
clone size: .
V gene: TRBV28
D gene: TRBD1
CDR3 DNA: TGTGCCAGCAGTCCCGGACAGGCCGAGCGGGGCTACACCTTC
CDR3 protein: CASSPGQAERGYTF

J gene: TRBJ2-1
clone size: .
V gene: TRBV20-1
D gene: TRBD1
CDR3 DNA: TGCAGTGCGGCCCGGGACAGGGGGTACAATGAGCAGTTCTTC
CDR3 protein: CSAARDRGYNEQFF

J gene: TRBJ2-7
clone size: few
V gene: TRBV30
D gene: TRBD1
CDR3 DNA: TGTGCCTGGAGTAACAGGGGGCCCTACGAGCAGTACTTC
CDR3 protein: CAWSNRGPYEQYF

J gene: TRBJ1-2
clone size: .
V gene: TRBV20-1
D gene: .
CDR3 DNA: TGCAGTGCTGTAAACAGGGCAGCTAACTATGGCTACACCTTC
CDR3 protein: CSAVNRAANYGYTF